A single sample is the source of the 29 T cell receptor beta chains below, sequenced in a study of shared clonotypes between healthy human individuals. Libraries were prepared by immunoSEQ multiplex PCR; TCRdb keeps only in-frame clonotypes and omits some of them. The sample holds more than 2 million clones; more than 90% are singletons and the top ten take around 0.13%. The sequencing sample was made of naive CD4+ T cells sorted from blood. The subset here: CD45RA+ positively selected. The receptors here all came from a man aged 18 to 29 in good health.

This chain links TRBV11-2 with TRBJ2-1; 11 nucleotides align to TRBD2. This CDR3 is 18 amino acids long. Per the germline V gene, CDR1 is SGHAT and CDR2 is FQNNGV. V lost 5 bases and J lost 7; bases outside the gene matches: 16. The chain's CDR3 is CASSRTTSGAWVGNEQFF. The CDR3 nucleotides read TGTGCCAGCAGCCGAACGACTAGCGGGGCTTGGGTAGGGAATGAGCAGTTCTTC.

The J gene is TRBJ2-3, the V gene TRBV7-8; 10 bases align to TRBD1. The CDR3 length is 13 residues. V shed 6 bases, J shed 7 bases, and the junction held 4 bases outside the gene matches. Germline CDR1 SGHVS, CDR2 FQNEAQ. The chain's CDR3 is CASRTGGAHTQYF. For the CDR3, the DNA is TGTGCCAGCAGGACAGGGGGCGCACATACGCAGTATTTT. The full variable domain, with the rest looked up from reference TRBV7-8 and TRBJ2-3, is GAGVSQSPRYKVAKRGQDVALRCDPISGHVSLFWYQQALGQGPEFLTYFQNEAQLDKSGLPSDRFFAERPEGSVSTLKIQRTQQEDSAVYLCASRTGGAHTQYFGPGTRLTVL.

A word on this clone: This sample also contains other DNA sequences that code for the same CDR3. The chain is built from TRBV6-5 and TRBJ2-2; D not resolved. V lost 6 bases and J 1 base, leaving 3 bases between the germline ends. This CDR3 contains 12 residues. Germline values: CDR1 MNHEY, CDR2 SVGAGI. The CDR3 spells CASRRNTGELFF. In DNA, the CDR3 is TGTGCCAGCAGAAGGAACACCGGGGAGCTGTTTTTT.

The CDR3 region has the DNA TGCGCCAGCAGCCCTCACCCAGGACTAGCGGGAGACTACGAGCAGTACTTC. Translating it yields CASSPHPGLAGDYEQYF. The rearrangement joins TRBV4-1 to TRBJ2-7; 13 positions match TRBD2. Germline V gene sequence: CDR1 MGHRA, CDR2 YSYEKL. V dropped 4 bases and J dropped 3; count of bases not matched to a gene: 9. The CDR3 contains 17 residues.

The rearrangement links TRBV18 to TRBJ1-2, with 7 positions matching TRBD1. The CDR3 length is 13 residues. Germline V gene data show CDR1 as KGHSH and CDR2 as LQKENI. Unmatched junction bases numbered 3, after V lost 5 bases and J lost 3 bases. The DNA for the CDR3 is TGTGCCAGCTCAGCCGACAGGGACTATGGCTACACCTTC. Protein product: CASSADRDYGYTF.

The chain employs TRBV13 and TRBJ1-3; D might be TRBD1 (6 bases). CDR3 length equals 13 residues. With 5 bases removed from V and 2 bases from J, the gap between germline ends came to 7 bases. Germline CDR1 PRHDT, CDR2 FYEKMQ (reference sequence). CDR3 loop: CASSHRAGNTIYF. CDR3 nucleotides: TGTGCCAGCAGCCACAGGGCTGGAAACACCATATATTTT.

J is TRBJ1-5 and V is TRBV2; weak D call: TRBD1 (5 bases). The CDR3 runs 15 residues. The germline V and J ends were trimmed by 6 bases and 1 base, with 13 bases remaining between them. Germline V gives CDR1 SNHLY, CDR2 FYNNEI. CDR3 sequence: CASSPDGGSNQPQHF. CDR3 bases: TGTGCCAGCAGCCCTGACGGGGGGAGCAATCAGCCCCAGCATTTT.

The gene calls are TRBV19 and TRBJ1-6; no clear D gene. V lost 4 bases and J lost 4, with 8 bases in between. Per germline, CDR1 LNHDA and CDR2 SQIVND (reference sequence). The CDR3 has 14 amino acids. Here the CDR3 reads CASSKTAYNSPLHF. The CDR3 nucleotides are TGTGCCAGTAGTAAAACAGCTTATAATTCACCCCTCCACTTT.

This chain joins TRBV7-9 and TRBJ2-1, with D uncertain. CDR3 length: 13 residues. Per germline, CDR1 SEHNR and CDR2 FQNEAQ (reference sequence). Trimming removed 5 bases from V and 5 bases from J, with 10 bases in between. In nucleotides, the CDR3 is TGTGCCAGCAGCCCGAGAAATGACAATGAGCAGTTCTTC. It codes for CASSPRNDNEQFF.

This chain connects TRBV5-1 to TRBJ2-5; D not certain. The germline V gene has CDR1 SGHRS and CDR2 YFSETQ. The CDR3 runs to 12 residues. V was trimmed by 5 bases and J by 1 base, leaving 6 bases between them. This CDR3 is CASRMFQETQYF. The CDR3 nucleotides read TGCGCCAGCAGGATGTTCCAAGAGACCCAGTACTTC.

Details on this clone: Additional DNA sequences in this sample encode the identical CDR3. The chain has TRBV19 and TRBJ2-5; D is unclear. In germline, CDR1 is LNHDA, CDR2 SQIVND (reference sequence). The CDR3 contains 13 residues. The V end was cut by 3 bases, the J end by 5 bases, with 10 bases between. In DNA, the CDR3 is TGTGCCAGTAGTATTAGGCGCGGCGAGACCCAGTACTTC. Translation: CASSIRRGETQYF. The whole variable domain, filled in from reference TRBV19 and TRBJ2-5, reads DGGITQSPKYLFRKEGQNVTLSCEQNLNHDAMYWYRQDPGQGLRLIYYSQIVNDFQKGDIAEGYSVSREKKESFPLTVTSAQKNPTAFYLCASSIRRGETQYFGPGTRLLVL.

The chain couples TRBV15 to TRBJ1-1; D is uncertain. V was clipped by 0 bases and J by 7 bases, with 12 bases between them. Germline CDR1 reads LNHNV; CDR2 reads YYDKDF (reference sequence). The CDR3 runs to 14 residues. CDR3 nucleotide sequence: TGTGCCACCAGCAGAGATGTTGGGAAAAGTGAAGCTTTCTTT. Its protein is CATSRDVGKSEAFF.

Points on this clone: Other nucleotide sequences from this sample produce the same CDR3. The chain combines TRBV7-2 with TRBJ2-3; 12 bases are a match to TRBD2. CDR3 length: 16 amino acids. CDR1 is SGHTA, CDR2 FQGNSA, per germline. The V gene end was trimmed by 6 bases and the J gene end by 0 bases; junction bases not matched to a gene: 4. DNA of the CDR3: TGTGCCAGCAGTCCTGGGACTAGCGGGAGCACAGATACGCAGTATTTT. Amino acids: CASSPGTSGSTDTQYF. Full variable domain (outside the CDR3, taken from reference TRBV7-2 and TRBJ2-3): GAGVSQSPSNKVTEKGKDVELRCDPISGHTALYWYRQSLGQGLEFLIYFQGNSAPDKSGLPSDRFSAERTGGSVSTLTIQRTQQEDSAVYLCASSPGTSGSTDTQYFGPGTRLTVL.

A single count supports this clone. V usage is TRBV6-5 and J usage is TRBJ1-5; D is perhaps TRBD1 (6 bases). The germline V gene encodes CDR1 MNHEY and CDR2 SVGAGI. With 4 bases removed from V and 4 bases from J, the gap between germline ends came to 17 bases. The CDR3 runs to 16 residues. In nucleotides, the CDR3 is TGTGCCAGCAGTTCCAAGCCCTTCGACAGGAATCAGCCCCAGCATTTT. Its translation: CASSSKPFDRNQPQHF.

The sample holds one count of this clone. The chain carries TRBV7-9 and TRBJ2-5, with TRBD2 identical over 7 bases. Germline V gene sequence: CDR1 SEHNR, CDR2 FQNEAQ (reference sequence). Trimming took 5 bases from V and 7 from J; bases not matched to a gene: 4. The CDR3 totals 12 residues. The CDR3 DNA follows: TGTGCCAGCAGCCCTTTAGCGGGGACCCAGTACTTC. Protein sequence: CASSPLAGTQYF.

V is TRBV18 and J is TRBJ1-3, with a possible D match to TRBD1 (5 bases). Trimming pared 3 bases from V and 5 bases from J, leaving 20 bases between. The CDR3 has 17 amino acids. Germline lookup yields CDR1 KGHSH and CDR2 LQKENI. The CDR3, as DNA: TGTGCCAGCTCACCTCGGGACGGAAAGGGTTTTAGAAACACCATATATTTT. This encodes CASSPRDGKGFRNTIYF.

In nucleotides, the CDR3 is TGTGCCAGCAGGCAAGGGCCTGAAGCTTTCTTT. As protein: CASRQGPEAFF. The chain couples TRBV6-1 to TRBJ1-1; no firm D call. V shed 6 bases and J shed 6 bases, with 8 bases lying between them. Germline V lookup: CDR1 MNHNS, CDR2 SASEGT. The CDR3 loop spans 11 amino acids.

The chain links TRBV5-5 to TRBJ1-2, with 12 bases that match TRBD1. This CDR3 contains 16 residues. The ends lost 4 bases at V and 3 bases at J; junction bases unmatched: 7. Germline assignment: CDR1 SGHKS and CDR2 YYEKEE (reference sequence). CDR3 sequence (DNA): TGTGCCAGCAGCCGCGGGACAGGGGGCGCTCACTATGGCTACACCTTC. Its translation: CASSRGTGGAHYGYTF.

The rearrangement uses TRBV27 and TRBJ2-3; the D gene could be TRBD1 or TRBD2 (5 bases each). Germline assignment: CDR1 MNHEY and CDR2 SMNVEV (reference sequence). Trimming took 3 bases from V and 0 from J, leaving 10 bases between them. The CDR3 is 15 amino acids. DNA of the CDR3: TGTGCCAGCAGTTTCGGGGCGGGCAGCACAGATACGCAGTATTTT. This translates into CASSFGAGSTDTQYF.

The chain combines TRBV25-1 with TRBJ1-4; weak D call: TRBD1 (5 bases). Germline loops: CDR1 MGHDK, CDR2 SYGVNS. Trimming removed 5 bases from V and 16 bases from J, with 23 bases in between. CDR3 length equals 14 residues. DNA for the CDR3: TGTGCCAGCAGTTCTGCCCGGGACCCCTACAATTGGTTTTTT. Its protein product is CASSSARDPYNWFF.

Remarks on this clone: Different DNA sequences within this sample yield the same CDR3. The V and J genes are TRBV5-4 and TRBJ1-2; 8 bases line up with TRBD1. From germline, CDR1 is SGHNT and CDR2 YYREEE (reference sequence). The CDR3 contains 13 residues. With V trimmed by 0 bases and J by 6 bases, 1 base remained unmatched. Here the CDR3 reads CASSLGQGNGYTF. The DNA for the CDR3 is TGTGCCAGCAGCTTGGGACAGGGGAATGGCTACACCTTC.

This chain links TRBV15 with TRBJ2-1, with a weak D call TRBD2 (6 bases). This CDR3 has 17 amino acids. V was shortened by 1 base and J by 0 bases, with 13 bases between the two germline ends. Germline CDR1 LNHNV, CDR2 YYDKDF (reference sequence). CDR3 sequence reads: CATSRALAFSSYNEQFF. For the CDR3, the DNA is TGTGCCACCAGCAGAGCCCTAGCGTTTAGCTCCTACAATGAGCAGTTCTTC.

V usage is TRBV5-1 and J usage is TRBJ1-5; D unresolved. The germline CDR1 and CDR2 sequences are SGHRS and YFSETQ. The CDR3 contains 13 residues. V dropped 5 bases and J dropped 4 bases, with 10 bases sitting between them. The CDR3, as DNA: TGCGCCAGCAGGGTGACGGAAAATCAGCCCCAGCATTTT. Translated: CASRVTENQPQHF.

V is TRBV28 and J is TRBJ1-1; D remains ambiguous. The germline gives CDR1 MDHEN, CDR2 SYDVKM. The CDR3 runs 14 residues. With 4 bases removed from V and 4 bases from J, the gap between germline ends came to 13 bases. The chain's CDR3 is CASSWFRTGTEAFF. CDR3 nucleotides: TGTGCCAGCAGTTGGTTTCGGACGGGCACTGAAGCTTTCTTT.

Worth noting for this clone: Relative to the germline gene, one junction end is altered; a read error may explain this. This sequence joins TRBV7-7 and TRBJ2-7; TRBD1 matches 8 bases. The length of the CDR3 is 12 residues. Germline assignment: CDR1 SSHAT and CDR2 FNYEAQ (reference sequence). The CDR3 nucleotides read TGTGCTAGCAGCCCAGGACAGGGCGAGCAGTACTTC. It specifies CASSPGQGEQYF.

The chain employs TRBV6-1 and TRBJ1-3, with 9 bases aligning to TRBD1. Germline values: CDR1 MNHNS, CDR2 SASEGT. The ends lost 8 bases at V and 4 bases at J; junction bases unmatched: 9. The CDR3 spans 15 residues. CDR3 sequence reads: CASGDYRGQGNTIYF. The CDR3 DNA sequence: TGTGCCAGCGGCGATTACAGGGGGCAAGGAAACACCATATATTTT.

This clone was recorded only once. This chain uses TRBV19 with TRBJ2-1; 9 positions match TRBD2. V shed 6 bases and J 4 bases; nucleotides not matched to a gene: 10. The CDR3 contains 16 residues. The germline CDR1 and CDR2 sequences are LNHDA and SQIVND (reference sequence). CDR3 DNA: TGTGCCAGTAGGGATGTGACTAGCGGCCCTTACAATGAGCAGTTCTTC. Protein sequence: CASRDVTSGPYNEQFF.

The chain links TRBV4-3 to TRBJ1-6; D unclear. Trimming removed 0 bases at V and 7 bases at J, with 10 bases between. The V gene's germline CDR1 is LGHNA and CDR2 YSLEER. This CDR3 is built from 15 residues. In DNA form, the CDR3 reads TGCGCCAGCAGCCAAGAGGGCAGCCACAATTCACCCCTCCACTTT. It yields the protein CASSQEGSHNSPLHF.

In the case of this clone: The same CDR3 is also encoded by other DNA sequences in this sample. The rearrangement links TRBV5-1 to TRBJ2-2; 10 positions agree with TRBD2. The CDR3 is 16 residues long. J gave up 0 bases and V 3 bases, and 2 bases lay outside the gene matches. Germline lookup yields CDR1 SGHRS and CDR2 YFSETQ. This CDR3 reads CASSSGLAANTGELFF. CDR3 in DNA: TGCGCCAGCAGCTCCGGACTAGCGGCGAACACCGGGGAGCTGTTTTTT.